A single sample gave rise to the 20 T cell receptor beta chains below, sequenced in a study of a mutant IDH1 vaccine in newly diagnosed glioma. Profiled with immunoSEQ multiplex PCR; TCRdb holds only in-frame clones, not every one. The sample lists tens of thousands of clones; roughly four fifths were seen once. Their target antigens are unknown. As for time point: week 47, end of study. With topical imiquimod, each dose of the vaccine consisted of 300 ug of mutant IDH1 20-mer peptide. Sequences were derived from PBMCs, sampled from a glioma patient whose treatment included an IDH1 peptide vaccine. These receptors were taken from a man aged 35 to 55 with glioma.

CDR3 sequence reads: CASSPEWGRAFEAFF. The DNA for the CDR3 is TGTGCCAGCAGCCCAGAGTGGGGGCGCGCCTTTGAAGCTTTCTTT. The chain employs TRBV11-2 and TRBJ1-1, with D tentatively TRBD1 (6 bases). The CDR3 is 15 residues long. Germline lookup yields CDR1 SGHAT and CDR2 FQNNGV. V gave up 5 bases and J gave up 7 bases, with 20 bases separating them.

The rearrangement joins TRBV5-6 to TRBJ1-4; D is possibly TRBD1 (6 bases). Germline V lookup: CDR1 SGHDT, CDR2 YYEEEE. The CDR3 consists of 16 residues. Trimming pared 4 bases from V and 1 base from J, leaving 14 bases between. The CDR3 protein is CASSEGHSLTNEKLFF. CDR3 DNA: TGTGCCAGCAGCGAGGGACATTCATTAACTAATGAAAAACTGTTTTTT.

This clone was observed a few times. The chain links TRBV18 to TRBJ1-1; 8 bases fit TRBD1. V shed 2 bases and J 0 bases; nucleotides not matched to a gene: 2. Germline CDR1 reads KGHSH; CDR2 reads LQKENI. This CDR3 contains 15 residues. CDR3 bases: TGTGCCAGCTCACCAGGACAGGGAATGAACACTGAAGCTTTCTTT. Translated: CASSPGQGMNTEAFF.

This chain links TRBV5-4 with TRBJ1-2; D perhaps matches TRBD1 (6 bases). Looked up from germline, CDR1 is SGHNT and CDR2 is YYREEE (reference sequence). Trimming took 0 bases from V and 8 from J, leaving 17 bases between them. This CDR3 contains 15 residues. The CDR3 DNA follows: TGTGCCAGCAGCTTGGCCGCCGGGGGCCGTCGGGGCTACACCTTC. Protein product: CASSLAAGGRRGYTF.

The chain recombines TRBV7-2 with TRBJ1-6; D call uncertain. Per germline, CDR1 SGHTA and CDR2 FQGNSA. Trimming removed 2 bases at V and 7 bases at J, with 9 bases between. The CDR3 has 14 residues. The CDR3 nucleotides read TGTGCCAGCAGCTTAACTCCGGAGAATTCACCCCTCCACTTT. This encodes CASSLTPENSPLHF.

The genes are TRBV27 and TRBJ1-2; D uncertain. Germline V gene sequence: CDR1 MNHEY, CDR2 SMNVEV (reference sequence). The CDR3 spans 14 residues. V lost 6 bases, J lost 10 bases, and 21 bases lay in between. The CDR3 here is CASRLTPGSSHYTF. Written as DNA, the CDR3 is TGTGCCAGCAGACTAACCCCCGGGTCCTCTCACTACACCTTC.

Here the CDR3 DNA reads TGCAGCGTTGCCGCCCAGGGGGCCTACGAGCAGTACTTC. Residues: CSVAAQGAYEQYF. The rearrangement links TRBV29-1 to TRBJ2-7, with TRBD1 matching over 7 bases. The CDR3 is 13 amino acids. Trimming took 4 bases from V and 2 from J; bases not matched to a gene: 5. Per the germline V gene, CDR1 is SQVTM and CDR2 is ANQGSEA.

The chain uses TRBV11-2 and TRBJ2-5; 9 nucleotides agree with TRBD2. Per the germline V gene, CDR1 is SGHAT and CDR2 is FQNNGV. V shed 3 bases and J 5 bases; nucleotides not matched to a gene: 4. The CDR3 runs to 14 residues. The CDR3 DNA reads TGTGCCAGCAGCTTGGGACTAGCTCGGGAGACCCAGTACTTC. Amino acids: CASSLGLARETQYF.

The genes are TRBV7-6 and TRBJ2-7, with D hard to call. The V gene lost 3 bases and the J gene lost 1 base, with 10 bases spanning the gap. The CDR3 covers 14 residues. Germline-derived CDR1 and CDR2 are SGHVS and FNYEAQ. The CDR3 bases are TGTGCCAGCAGCTTTAGGGCGATTTCCTACGAGCAGTACTTC. This translates into CASSFRAISYEQYF.

The chain recombines TRBV21-1 with TRBJ1-1; TRBD1, the D gene given by the table, was not confirmed from the DNA. TRBV21-1 counts as a pseudogene. This CDR3 region has 14 residues. Here the CDR3 reads CASSIQCPNTEAFF. The DNA of the CDR3 is TGTGCCAGCAGCATACAATGTCCCAACACTGAAGCTTTCTTT.

This chain connects TRBV9 to TRBJ1-1; TRBD1 is a possible D gene (5 bases). Looked up from germline, CDR1 is SGDLS and CDR2 is YYNGEE. The CDR3 has 16 amino acids. Trimming cost V 0 bases and J 1 base, with 13 bases left between them. CDR3 loop: CASSVVPTVKNTEAFF. Here the CDR3 DNA reads TGTGCCAGCAGCGTAGTCCCGACAGTAAAGAACACTGAAGCTTTCTTT.

This clone was seen a single time. J is TRBJ1-5 and V is TRBV27, with D hard to call. CDR3 length: 12 amino acids. The germline V gene encodes CDR1 MNHEY and CDR2 SMNVEV (reference sequence). Deletions cut 6 bases from V and 7 bases from J, with 10 bases between. The CDR3 nucleotides read TGTGCCAGCAGCACCGGAGCCCAGCCCCAGCATTTT. As protein: CASSTGAQPQHF.

This chain connects TRBV7-6 to TRBJ1-1; TRBD1 agrees at 7 bases. Germline values: CDR1 SGHVS, CDR2 FNYEAQ. The ends lost 2 bases at V and 0 bases at J; junction bases unmatched: 3. There are 15 residues in the CDR3. The CDR3 loop is CASSLSGTVNTEAFF. For the CDR3, the DNA is TGTGCCAGCAGCTTATCCGGGACAGTGAACACTGAAGCTTTCTTT.

The chain couples TRBV4-2 to TRBJ2-6; possibly TRBD1 or TRBD2 for D (5 bases each). Germline V gene lookup returns CDR1 LGHNA and CDR2 YNFKEQ. V lost 1 base, J lost 0 bases, and 13 bases lay in between. The CDR3 is 18 residues long. This CDR3 is CASSQVARGASGANVLTF. The CDR3 DNA sequence: TGTGCCAGCAGCCAAGTGGCCAGAGGGGCCTCTGGGGCCAACGTCCTGACTTTC.

This rearrangement joins TRBV30 to TRBJ1-1; D is undetermined. Trimming shortened V by 2 bases and J by 4 bases, and 11 bases separated the two germline ends. The germline gives CDR1 GTSNPN, CDR2 SVGIG (reference sequence). This CDR3 contains 13 residues. The CDR3 nucleotides read TGTGCCTGGAGTTGGGGTGTTGGCACTGAAGCTTTCTTT. Translation: CAWSWGVGTEAFF. The whole variable domain, filled in from reference TRBV30 and TRBJ1-1, reads SQTIHQWPATLVQPVGSPLSLECTVEGTSNPNLYWYRQAAGRGLQLLFYSVGIGQISSEVPQNLSASRPQDRQFILSSKKLLLSDSGFYLCAWSWGVGTEAFFGQGTRLTVV.

This chain links TRBV2 with TRBJ1-5; D call uncertain. Trimming cost V 7 bases and J 6 bases, with 10 bases left between them. This CDR3 contains 12 residues. CDR1 SNHLY and CDR2 FYNNEI come from the germline V gene. This CDR3 is CASKSSSQPQHF. CDR3 bases: TGTGCCAGCAAAAGTAGTAGTCAGCCCCAGCATTTT.

CDR3 region: CASRPDRSPLTYEQYF. CDR3 nucleotides: TGTGCCAGCAGACCGGACAGGTCCCCTCTCACCTACGAGCAGTACTTC. The chain is built from TRBV27 and TRBJ2-7; 7 bases fit TRBD1. Germline lookup yields CDR1 MNHEY and CDR2 SMNVEV (reference sequence). The ends lost 6 bases at V and 2 bases at J; junction bases unmatched: 13. CDR3 size: 16 residues.

The rearrangement uses TRBV2 and TRBJ1-3; maybe TRBD1 (5 bases). The germline V and J ends were trimmed by 5 bases and 4 bases, with 12 bases remaining between them. Germline CDR1 SNHLY, CDR2 FYNNEI. The CDR3 is made up of 14 amino acids. In DNA form, the CDR3 reads TGTGCCAGCAGTCCACGAGGGGACGGAAACACCATATATTTT. Residues: CASSPRGDGNTIYF.

This chain links TRBV27 with TRBJ2-3, with 12 bases identical to TRBD2. The CDR3 extends over 15 amino acids. In germline, CDR1 is MNHEY, CDR2 SMNVEV (reference sequence). V trimming: 7 bases; J trimming: 4 bases; junction bases outside the gene matches: 6. The CDR3 sequence: CASTPTSGRSDTQYF. CDR3 sequence (DNA): TGTGCCAGCACCCCGACTAGCGGGAGATCAGATACGCAGTATTTT.

The V and J genes are TRBV4-3 and TRBJ2-3; weak D call: TRBD2 (6 bases). The ends were cut back, 4 bases at V and 1 base at J, with 15 bases in the middle. The CDR3 extends over 16 amino acids. Germline-derived CDR1 and CDR2 are LGHNA and YSLEER. The chain's CDR3 is CASSPEPGVGTDTQYF. CDR3 nucleotides: TGCGCCAGCAGCCCCGAGCCGGGGGTCGGCACAGATACGCAGTATTTT.